The clone carrying this TCR beta chain has ten or more counts. RNA transcripts provided the source from which TCR beta CDR3 regions were amplified. HTBI primers drove first-round RT-PCR of the TCR CDR3. MiXCR, run by TCRdb on the multiplex PCR reads, gives a single entry per CDR3 protein. The data show about 530,000 distinct CDR3 sequences, about 15% seen once. The data belong to a study of T cells in Graves' hyperthyroidism and ophthalmopathy. Uncontrolled infection, other autoimmune disease, pregnancy or lactation disqualified patients from enrolment. The CDR3 consists of 18 residues. Per the germline V gene, CDR1 is SGHTA and CDR2 is FQGNSA. The V gene end was trimmed by 2 bases and the J gene end by 1 base; junction bases not matched to a gene: 11.

The chain links TRBV7-2 to TRBJ1-1; 9 positions agree with TRBD1. This receptor was obtained from a woman between 18 and 29 years old with Graves' ophthalmopathy. The sequenced material came from blood. CDR3 coding DNA: TGTGCCAGCAGCTTACCCACAGGGGGCATTTACGGGAACACTGAAGCTTTCTTT. Amino acid sequence: CASSLPTGGIYGNTEAFF.